Following are 27 T cell receptor beta chains from one sample sequenced in a study of blood T cell repertoires in COVID-19. The data were produced by immunoSEQ multiplex PCR, yet TCRdb's version contains in-frame clones alone and is incomplete. The repertoire holds 310,000 or so clones, with 86% as singletons. What was sequenced was peripheral blood. Receptor source: a woman in her 30s who had recovered from COVID-19.

V and J are TRBV19 and TRBJ1-1, with 7 positions matching TRBD1. The length of the CDR3 is 15 residues. The V gene's germline CDR1 is LNHDA and CDR2 SQIVND (reference sequence). V lost 3 bases and J lost 0; bases outside the gene matches: 4. The CDR3 reads CASSIRGTVNTEAFF. The CDR3 DNA follows: TGTGCCAGTAGTATTCGAGGGACAGTGAACACTGAAGCTTTCTTT.

The chain is built from TRBV4-1 and TRBJ2-3, with D perhaps TRBD1 (5 bases). The CDR3 is 17 amino acids. Germline V gives CDR1 MGHRA, CDR2 YSYEKL. V lost 0 bases and J lost 0, with 13 bases in between. CDR3: CASSQDPQGLSTDTQYF. Written as DNA, the CDR3 is TGCGCCAGCAGCCAAGATCCGCAGGGCCTTAGCACAGATACGCAGTATTTT.

This clone is a singleton in its sample. This chain joins TRBV6-5 and TRBJ2-1; D not certain. V lost 2 bases, J lost 0 bases, and 8 bases lay in between. This CDR3 is built from 15 residues. Germline V gene lookup returns CDR1 MNHEY and CDR2 SVGAGI. The CDR3 DNA reads TGTGCCAGCAGTTACGGTGGAGACTCCTACAATGAGCAGTTCTTC. It encodes CASSYGGDSYNEQFF.

This chain links TRBV19 with TRBJ1-2; 8 nucleotides match TRBD1. Trimming took 1 base from V and 1 from J; bases not matched to a gene: 2. This CDR3 has 15 residues. CDR1 is LNHDA and CDR2 is SQIVND in the germline V gene (reference sequence). CDR3 loop: CASSIAGGDNYGYTF. DNA for the CDR3: TGTGCCAGTAGTATAGCAGGGGGCGATAACTATGGCTACACCTTC.

The V call is TRBV27, the J call TRBJ1-1, with D possibly matching TRBD1 (5 bases). The ends were cut back, 3 bases at V and 2 bases at J, with 13 bases in the middle. The germline gives CDR1 MNHEY, CDR2 SMNVEV (reference sequence). The CDR3 is made up of 15 amino acids. The CDR3 nucleotides are TGTGCCAGCAGTTTGGCAGGGTACGTTAACACTGAAGCTTTCTTT. Protein sequence: CASSLAGYVNTEAFF.

This chain connects TRBV4-2 to TRBJ2-3, with TRBD2 identical over 8 bases. There are 15 residues in the CDR3. Losses at the gene ends were 1 base for V and 4 bases for J; bases not matched to a gene: 4. Germline CDR1 reads LGHNA; CDR2 reads YNFKEQ. CDR3: CASSQAGGIPDTQYF. In nucleotides, the CDR3 is TGTGCCAGCAGCCAAGCGGGAGGGATACCAGATACGCAGTATTTT.

Note on this clone: The junction departs from the called germline gene at one end, perhaps through a read error. CDR3 DNA sequence: TGTGCCAGCAGTCTATGGACAGGAACCTCCTACGAGCAGTACTTC. Translated, it gives CASSLWTGTSYEQYF. This chain joins TRBV28 and TRBJ2-7; 7 bases map to TRBD1. CDR3 length: 15 amino acids. From germline, CDR1 is MDHEN and CDR2 SYDVKM.

The chain employs TRBV5-5 and TRBJ1-2; 9 nucleotides match TRBD1. CDR1 is SGHKS, CDR2 YYEKEE, per germline (reference sequence). Germline trimming cut 6 bases from V and 5 bases from J; bases unmatched to any gene: 8. The CDR3 runs 14 residues. The CDR3 DNA follows: TGTGCCAGCACCACGGACAGGGGCTATTATGGCTACACCTTC. Amino acid sequence: CASTTDRGYYGYTF.

The chain combines TRBV20-1 with TRBJ2-2; 9 positions match TRBD2. The V gene end was trimmed by 3 bases and the J gene end by 1 base; junction bases not matched to a gene: 9. CDR3 length equals 17 residues. Germline lookup yields CDR1 DFQATT and CDR2 SNEGSKA (reference sequence). The CDR3 region has the DNA TGCAGTGCTAGTTCCAGCGGGAGGCTCTTGAACACCGGGGAGCTGTTTTTT. This gives the protein CSASSSGRLLNTGELFF.

V is TRBV7-2 and J is TRBJ2-1, with 7 positions matching TRBD2. J gave up 6 bases and V 9 bases, and 17 bases lay outside the gene matches. The germline CDR1 and CDR2 sequences are SGHTA and FQGNSA. The CDR3 loop spans 16 amino acids. CDR3 region: CASFLRAGPPFNEQFF. The CDR3 DNA follows: TGTGCCAGTTTCTTGCGAGCGGGACCCCCCTTCAATGAGCAGTTCTTC. Using reference TRBV7-2 and TRBJ2-1 for the parts outside the CDR3, the full variable domain is GAGVSQSPSNKVTEKGKDVELRCDPISGHTALYWYRQSLGQGLEFLIYFQGNSAPDKSGLPSDRFSAERTGGSVSTLTIQRTQQEDSAVYLCASFLRAGPPFNEQFFGPGTRLTVL.

The chain couples TRBV5-8 to TRBJ2-7; no clear D gene. V was pared by 1 base and J by 5 bases, with 4 bases between. Germline V lookup: CDR1 SGHTS, CDR2 YDEGEE. The CDR3 runs to 11 residues. DNA for the CDR3: TGTGCCAGCAGCTTGTCCGACGAGCAGTACTTC. This gives the protein CASSLSDEQYF.

J is TRBJ2-3 and V is TRBV7-6; weak D call: TRBD2 (7 bases). The V gene lost 4 bases and the J gene lost 1 base, with 12 bases spanning the gap. The germline V gene has CDR1 SGHVS and CDR2 FNYEAQ. The CDR3 extends over 15 amino acids. The CDR3 is CASSSGGGGTDTQYF. The DNA of the CDR3 is TGTGCCAGCAGCTCTGGCGGGGGCGGCACAGATACGCAGTATTTT.

The J gene is TRBJ2-1, the V gene TRBV10-3; possibly TRBD2 for D (6 bases). The V end was cut by 4 bases, the J end by 10 bases, with 11 bases between. Germline V gene lookup returns CDR1 ENHRY and CDR2 SYGVKD. This CDR3 region has 12 residues. CDR3 residues: CAISVTGDEQFF. DNA for the CDR3: TGTGCCATCAGTGTAACGGGAGACGAGCAGTTCTTC.

The chain employs TRBV4-3 and TRBJ2-2, with 12 bases lining up with TRBD2. Germline loops: CDR1 LGHNA, CDR2 YSLEER. V gave up 2 bases and J gave up 5 bases; unmatched junction bases: 9. The CDR3 loop spans 18 amino acids. This CDR3 reads CASSQSPTSGSSTGELFF. DNA for the CDR3: TGCGCCAGCAGCCAATCTCCGACTAGCGGGAGTAGTACCGGGGAGCTGTTTTTT.

V and J are TRBV2 and TRBJ2-3, with TRBD2 matching over 12 bases. Germline-derived CDR1 and CDR2 are SNHLY and FYNNEI. The CDR3 runs to 16 residues. The trim removed 8 bases at V and 0 bases at J, leaving 6 bases unmatched. This chain's CDR3 is CASATSGGLSTDTQYF. CDR3 sequence (DNA): TGTGCCAGCGCGACTAGCGGGGGCCTAAGCACAGATACGCAGTATTTT.

The sample holds one count of this clone. The gene calls are TRBV28 and TRBJ1-1, with TRBD1 matching 8 bases. The germline gives CDR1 MDHEN, CDR2 SYDVKM. V gave up 4 bases and J gave up 0 bases; unmatched junction bases: 1. CDR3 size: 14 residues. CDR3 amino acids: CASSSGGLNTEAFF. The DNA for the CDR3 is TGTGCCAGCAGTTCAGGGGGCTTGAACACTGAAGCTTTCTTT.

This sequence joins TRBV7-9 and TRBJ1-4; D ambiguous. V was clipped by 4 bases and J by 0 bases, with 18 bases between them. The CDR3 consists of 18 residues. Germline CDR1 and CDR2: SEHNR and FQNEAQ (reference sequence). CDR3 DNA: TGTGCCAGCAGCTCAAATAACCGGGGTTTTGCAACTAATGAAAAACTGTTTTTT. It is translated as CASSSNNRGFATNEKLFF.

This chain links TRBV28 with TRBJ2-7; 8 bases are a match to TRBD2. CDR1 is MDHEN and CDR2 is SYDVKM in the germline V gene. CDR3 size: 14 residues. V shed 2 bases and J 2 bases; nucleotides not matched to a gene: 2. CDR3 amino acids: CASSLAGGTYEQYF. The CDR3 bases are TGTGCCAGCAGTTTAGCGGGAGGAACCTACGAGCAGTACTTC.

The chain couples TRBV15 to TRBJ2-2; D gene ambiguous. The length of the CDR3 is 19 residues. CDR1 is LNHNV and CDR2 is YYDKDF in the germline V gene (reference sequence). V dropped 1 base and J dropped 2 bases, with 20 bases sitting between them. The CDR3 is CATSRAGIRSPYNTGELFF. As DNA, the CDR3 is TGTGCCACCAGCAGAGCAGGAATCCGGTCCCCTTACAACACCGGGGAGCTGTTTTTT.

The gene calls are TRBV7-8 and TRBJ2-7; D possibly corresponds to TRBD2 (5 bases). The V gene's germline CDR1 is SGHVS and CDR2 FQNEAQ. The CDR3 loop spans 14 amino acids. Trimming took 5 bases from V and 2 from J, leaving 13 bases between them. The CDR3: CASSIRAGTYEQYF. The CDR3 nucleotides are TGTGCCAGCAGCATAAGGGCCGGGACCTACGAGCAGTACTTC.

This rearrangement joins TRBV7-8 to TRBJ1-2; D gene unclear. The CDR3 runs 14 residues. CDR1 is SGHVS, CDR2 FQNEAQ, per germline. Trimming removed 6 bases from V and 4 bases from J, with 15 bases in between. This CDR3 reads CASSSPTAFYGYTF. In DNA, the CDR3 is TGTGCCAGCAGTTCCCCCACTGCTTTCTATGGCTACACCTTC. The whole variable domain, filled in from reference TRBV7-8 and TRBJ1-2, reads GAGVSQSPRYKVAKRGQDVALRCDPISGHVSLFWYQQALGQGPEFLTYFQNEAQLDKSGLPSDRFFAERPEGSVSTLKIQRTQQEDSAVYLCASSSPTAFYGYTFGSGTRLTVV.

This clone has just a few counts. The chain uses TRBV7-2 and TRBJ2-5, with 7 bases that match TRBD1. Germline loops: CDR1 SGHTA, CDR2 FQGNSA. V shed 1 base and J 7 bases; nucleotides not matched to a gene: 3. The CDR3 is made up of 13 amino acids. The CDR3 nucleotides read TGTGCCAGCAGCTTAGGACAGGGCGTGACCCAGTACTTC. Translation gives CASSLGQGVTQYF.

The chain joins TRBV14 to TRBJ2-7; 12 nucleotides match TRBD2. The CDR3 covers 15 residues. J lost 7 bases, V lost 2 bases, and 6 bases had no gene match. CDR1 and CDR2 from the germline V gene are SGHDN and FVKESK. CDR3 in amino acids: CASSQLLAGGSEQYF. DNA of the CDR3: TGTGCCAGCAGCCAATTACTAGCGGGGGGTTCAGAGCAGTACTTC.

The chain is built from TRBV27 and TRBJ2-7; the match to TRBD2 covers 8 bases. This CDR3 is 14 amino acids long. V lost 4 bases and J lost 2; bases outside the gene matches: 4. Germline loops: CDR1 MNHEY, CDR2 SMNVEV (reference sequence). This CDR3 is CASSSGLAAYEQYF. The CDR3 coding sequence is TGTGCCAGCAGTTCCGGACTAGCAGCCTACGAGCAGTACTTC.

This clone was seen a single time. V usage is TRBV19 and J usage is TRBJ2-1, with 7 bases that match TRBD2. The germline V gene has CDR1 LNHDA and CDR2 SQIVND (reference sequence). The V segment lost 0 bases and the J segment 9 bases; nucleotides outside the gene matches: 11. The CDR3 sequence is 16 residues long. The CDR3 protein is CASSIDLGGSSGEQFF. CDR3 bases: TGTGCCAGTAGTATAGATCTCGGCGGGAGTTCGGGTGAGCAGTTCTTC. Supplemented by reference TRBV19 and TRBJ2-1, the full variable domain reads DGGITQSPKYLFRKEGQNVTLSCEQNLNHDAMYWYRQDPGQGLRLIYYSQIVNDFQKGDIAEGYSVSREKKESFPLTVTSAQKNPTAFYLCASSIDLGGSSGEQFFGPGTRLTVL.

This chain uses TRBV13 with TRBJ1-2, with D unresolved. This CDR3 contains 15 residues. Between the trimmed V and J ends, which lost 2 bases and 2 bases, there was a span of 12 bases. Germline lookup yields CDR1 PRHDT and CDR2 FYEKMQ (reference sequence). The CDR3 loop is CASSLYMAANYGYTF. In DNA, the CDR3 is TGTGCCAGCAGCTTATATATGGCCGCCAACTATGGCTACACCTTC.

The chain recombines TRBV7-9 with TRBJ2-2, with 7 bases lining up with TRBD1. The V gene end was trimmed by 5 bases and the J gene end by 4 bases; junction bases not matched to a gene: 10. The CDR3 runs to 16 residues. Germline V gene lookup returns CDR1 SEHNR and CDR2 FQNEAQ (reference sequence). CDR3 nucleotides: TGTGCCAGCAGCCCACGACAGGGAAAAGGCACCGGGGAGCTGTTTTTT. Protein sequence: CASSPRQGKGTGELFF.